This TCR beta chain was sequenced for a study of CD8+CD57+ T cells in acquired aplastic anemia. Across the whole study: 3 to 4 ug was the average amount of DNA from sorted CD4+ and CD8+ cells. Findings and limits, study-wide: Sharing between patients and controls was observed for roughly 29 CD8+ CDR3 sequences.

CDR3 and TCR beta VDJ profiling relied on genomic DNA as the template. TCRdb called the reads again in MiXCR, with one record for every CDR3 protein. The sample has around 180,000 distinct CDR3 sequences; approximately 48% are singletons. As to this clonotype: Its antigen is not known.

Patients picked for sequencing had shown CD8+CD57+ cell expansion detected by flow cytometry. The patients all had a severe acquired aplastic anemia diagnosis. Patients had undergone no therapy by the time their blood was sampled. This CDR3 comprises 13 residues. CDR1 and CDR2 from the germline V gene are SNHLY and FYNNEI. V was trimmed by 6 bases and J by 5 bases, leaving 13 bases between them. Sequenced input: sorted CD4+, CD8+, or CD8+CD57+ T cells (not recorded which) from PBMCs. The chain recombines TRBV2 with TRBJ2-5; D is perhaps TRBD1 or TRBD2 (5 bases each). This receptor was taken from a human donor with aplastic anemia. CDR3 coding DNA: TGTGCCAGCAGGGGGGTCGCGGTGGAGACCCAGTACTTC. Protein product: CASRGVAVETQYF.